These 30 T cell receptor beta chains came from one sample sequenced in a study of naive and memory T cell subsets (dated by TCRdb to about 2017). Library preparation was by UMI-ligation and nested PCR. The sequencer listed for this sample is Illumina MiSeq. The beta constant-region primer consisted of an equimolar mixture of two oligonucleotides that together covered TRBC1 and TRBC2. In-frame beta chains were kept once TCRdb had trimmed the public reads at Q25 with fastp and called clones with MiXCR. Rows with one shared CDR3 protein collapse into an entry with the most common genes and DNA. Within this sample are 81,000 or so distinct CDR3 sequences, with more than 6.5% of them counted one time only. Clones ranked in the top ten supply 1.6% of the sample. Material for sequencing was central memory CD4+ T cells from blood. The cell subset or site label for this specimen denotes: central memory, CD45RA- CD27+. Receptors were obtained from a human donor in good health.

This clonotype was recorded at least ten times. The chain employs TRBV12-3 or TRBV12-4 and TRBJ2-1; no reliable D call. V lost 6 bases, J lost 3 bases, and 15 bases lay in between. The CDR3 extends over 15 amino acids. The CDR3 DNA sequence: TGTGCCAGCAGCAGTATACTACAAAACTACAATGAGCAGTTCTTC. This translates into CASSSILQNYNEQFF.

This clonotype was counted ten times or more. CDR3 nucleotide sequence: TGTGCCAGCAGCTTGGAACGCTCTAACTATGGCTACACCTTC. Translated, it gives CASSLERSNYGYTF. The J gene is TRBJ1-2, the V gene TRBV5-4; no definite D call. The germline V and J ends were trimmed by 0 bases and 0 bases, with 6 bases remaining between them. The length of the CDR3 is 14 residues. Germline CDR1 SGHNT, CDR2 YYREEE (reference sequence).

This chain joins TRBV13 and TRBJ2-7, with 12 bases aligning to TRBD2. Germline loops: CDR1 PRHDT, CDR2 FYEKMQ (reference sequence). V lost 4 bases, J lost 7 bases, and 8 bases stayed unmatched. There are 15 residues in the CDR3. For the CDR3, the DNA is TGTGCCAGCAGCTACCGACTAGCGGGAGAATGGGAGCAGTACTTC. As protein: CASSYRLAGEWEQYF.

This clonotype was recorded at least ten times. The J gene is TRBJ2-3, the V gene TRBV14, with a possible D match to TRBD2 (6 bases). The CDR3 is made up of 15 amino acids. The germline V and J ends were trimmed by 1 base and 6 bases, with 14 bases remaining between them. From germline, CDR1 is SGHDN and CDR2 FVKESK. The CDR3 DNA is TGTGCCAGCAGCCAAGCCGCAGCGGGTGAGGATACGCAGTATTTT. Residues: CASSQAAAGEDTQYF.

The sample holds many counts of this clonotype. The chain carries TRBV14 and TRBJ1-2; D gene unclear. Trimming took off 0 bases at V and 5 bases at J, with 7 bases between the two ends. Germline-derived CDR1 and CDR2 are SGHDN and FVKESK. CDR3 length: 13 amino acids. CDR3 bases: TGTGCCAGCAGCCAAGATTTCACGTATGGCTACACCTTC. Translated, it gives CASSQDFTYGYTF.

This clonotype was detected ten times or more. V usage is TRBV4-2 and J usage is TRBJ1-5; no clear D. The germline V and J ends were trimmed by 3 bases and 0 bases, with 18 bases remaining between them. The CDR3 loop spans 18 amino acids. CDR1 LGHNA and CDR2 YNFKEQ come from the germline V gene. Written as DNA, the CDR3 is TGTGCCAGCAGCCACCTAGTCTCGACAAGTAATAGCAATCAGCCCCAGCATTTT. Its translation is CASSHLVSTSNSNQPQHF.

At least ten counts were recorded for this clonotype. The chain recombines TRBV29-1 with TRBJ1-1, with D hard to call. V was shortened by 5 bases and J by 3 bases, with 13 bases between the two germline ends. The germline gives CDR1 SQVTM, CDR2 ANQGSEA. The CDR3 consists of 13 residues. The CDR3 region has the DNA TGCAGCGTTAGGAGGCAGCGGGACACTGAAGCTTTCTTT. It encodes CSVRRQRDTEAFF.

This clonotype was seen ten or more times. The chain combines TRBV25-1 with TRBJ2-7, with D possibly being TRBD2 (5 bases). Trimming removed 4 bases from V and 6 bases from J, with 7 bases in between. The CDR3 consists of 11 residues. The germline V gene encodes CDR1 MGHDK and CDR2 SYGVNS. CDR3 nucleotides: TGTGCCAGCAGTGCTAGCCGCGAGCAGTACTTC. Its protein product is CASSASREQYF.

This clonotype was counted many times. A junction end diverges from the germline sequence, so it may reflect a read error. The chain employs TRBV4-1 and TRBJ2-3; the D gene is possibly TRBD1 (6 bases). Germline CDR1 reads MGHRA; CDR2 reads YSYEKL. This CDR3 contains 13 residues. Here the CDR3 reads CASSQDPGARGHF. DNA for the CDR3: TGCGCCAGCAGCCAAGATCCAGGGGCCCGTGGGCATTTT.

This clonotype was counted a few times. J is TRBJ1-2 and V is TRBV20-1; D may be TRBD1 (5 bases). The CDR3 length is 13 residues. Trimming took off 3 bases at V and 12 bases at J, with 20 bases between the two ends. Per the germline V gene, CDR1 is DFQATT and CDR2 is SNEGSKA (reference sequence). CDR3 nucleotides: TGCAGTGCTAGTGTCAGGGTAAACGGGGAACACACCTTC. Translating it yields CSASVRVNGEHTF.

The chain has TRBV7-6 and TRBJ2-7; 7 bases fit TRBD1. CDR1 and CDR2 (germline): SGHVS, FNYEAQ. This CDR3 is built from 16 residues. With V trimmed by 5 bases and J by 7 bases, 17 bases remained unmatched. The CDR3 bases are TGTGCCAGCAGCCACCCCTGGGACAGTTCCTTGGGGGAGCAGTACTTC. Its protein product is CASSHPWDSSLGEQYF.

The V gene is TRBV20-1, the J gene TRBJ2-7; 7 bases are a match to TRBD1. Germline CDR1 DFQATT, CDR2 SNEGSKA (reference sequence). The CDR3 is 13 amino acids. J gave up 4 bases and V 5 bases, and 8 bases lay outside the gene matches. This CDR3 is CSAHTGVGYEQYF. The CDR3 DNA follows: TGCAGTGCTCATACAGGGGTGGGATACGAGCAGTACTTC.

This clonotype has a count of ten or more. The chain joins TRBV7-2 to TRBJ1-3, with TRBD1 as a possible D gene (5 bases). This CDR3 region has 12 residues. Germline V gene sequence: CDR1 SGHTA, CDR2 FQGNSA. V lost 4 bases and J lost 8, with 9 bases in between. The CDR3 region has the DNA TGTGCCAGCAGCTCCTGGGGGGACACCATATATTTT. Its protein product is CASSSWGDTIYF. Combining the CDR3 with reference TRBV7-2 and TRBJ1-3 gives the whole variable domain GAGVSQSPSNKVTEKGKDVELRCDPISGHTALYWYRQSLGQGLEFLIYFQGNSAPDKSGLPSDRFSAERTGGSVSTLTIQRTQQEDSAVYLCASSSWGDTIYFGEGSWLTVV.

There are many counts of this clonotype. This rearrangement joins TRBV11-2 to TRBJ2-3, with no clear D. This CDR3 is built from 13 residues. Germline assignment: CDR1 SGHAT and CDR2 FQNNGV. Trimming pared 11 bases from V and 8 bases from J, leaving 20 bases between. This CDR3 reads CAGRSPPSGTQYF. In DNA, the CDR3 is TGTGCCGGGCGGTCCCCTCCCTCAGGTACGCAGTATTTT.

For this clonotype: The junction and the germline gene differ at one end; a read error may be behind it. The chain couples TRBV30 to TRBJ1-6; 10 nucleotides match TRBD1. This CDR3 spans 15 amino acids. The germline V gene has CDR1 GTSNPN and CDR2 SVGIG (reference sequence). In nucleotides, the CDR3 is TGTGCATGGAGACAGGGGGCGATGAATAATTCACCCCTCCACTTT. Its protein is CAWRQGAMNNSPLHF.

This clonotype occurred a few times. CDR3 sequence reads: CSARDLRQGMGSSGYTF. CDR3 bases: TGCAGTGCTAGAGATCTACGACAGGGTATGGGATCGTCCGGCTACACCTTC. The J gene is TRBJ1-2, the V gene TRBV20-1; TRBD1 matches 7 bases. This CDR3 comprises 17 residues. The V gene's germline CDR1 is DFQATT and CDR2 SNEGSKA (reference sequence). The junction had 18 bases not matched to a gene; V was cut back by 0 bases and J by 8 bases.

The chain links TRBV28 to TRBJ2-7, with D tentatively TRBD2 (5 bases). Germline CDR1 MDHEN, CDR2 SYDVKM. The CDR3 loop spans 14 amino acids. Trimming took 4 bases from V and 6 from J, leaving 16 bases between them. The DNA of the CDR3 is TGTGCCAGCAGTTCGGGCGGAGGCGGACGCGAGCAGTACTTC. The encoded protein is CASSSGGGGREQYF.

This rearrangement joins TRBV20-1 to TRBJ2-7; perhaps TRBD1 as D (6 bases). With 6 bases removed from V and 3 bases from J, the gap between germline ends came to 18 bases. Germline V gives CDR1 DFQATT, CDR2 SNEGSKA (reference sequence). This CDR3 has 14 amino acids. CDR3 coding DNA: TGCAGTGCCCGAACCCCAAGGGGGAGCTACGAGCAGTACTTC. Protein: CSARTPRGSYEQYF.

This clonotype was detected many times. This chain connects TRBV12-3 or TRBV12-4 to TRBJ2-1; maybe TRBD2 (6 bases). The CDR3 length is 14 residues. V dropped 7 bases and J dropped 5 bases, with 15 bases sitting between them. In DNA, the CDR3 is TGTGCCAGCAACCCTCGCGGGGCCAACAATGAGCAGTTCTTC. Its translation is CASNPRGANNEQFF.

The chain employs TRBV19 and TRBJ2-2; 7 positions match TRBD1. Trimming at V came to 0 bases and at J to 5 bases, leaving 3 bases not matched to a gene. The CDR3 has 15 residues. CDR1 is LNHDA and CDR2 is SQIVND in the germline V gene (reference sequence). The DNA of the CDR3 is TGTGCCAGTAGTATAGACAGGGGGATGACCGGGGAGCTGTTTTTT. Amino acids: CASSIDRGMTGELFF.

This clonotype was counted ten times or more. This CDR3 reads CASSLGGQVKNTEAFF. For the CDR3, the DNA is TGTGCCAGCAGCTTAGGAGGACAGGTCAAGAACACTGAAGCTTTCTTT. The chain employs TRBV7-9 and TRBJ1-1, with TRBD1 matching over 7 bases. In germline, CDR1 is SEHNR, CDR2 FQNEAQ (reference sequence). There are 16 residues in the CDR3. With V trimmed by 1 base and J by 1 base, 6 bases remained unmatched.

This clonotype was recorded many times. The J gene is TRBJ2-1, the V gene TRBV7-2, with 9 bases that match TRBD2. The ends lost 2 bases at V and 9 bases at J; junction bases unmatched: 14. This CDR3 is built from 17 residues. Looked up from germline, CDR1 is SGHTA and CDR2 is FQGNSA. In nucleotides, the CDR3 is TGTGCCAGCAGCTTACTGAAGAAAGCGGGGGGCGGAGGTGAGCAGTTCTTC. Residues: CASSLLKKAGGGGEQFF.

There are many counts of this clonotype. The V and J genes are TRBV6-2 or TRBV6-3 and TRBJ2-7, with TRBD2 as a possible D gene (5 bases). Germline V gives CDR1 MNHEY, CDR2 SVGEGT. CDR3 length: 15 amino acids. The V end lost 2 bases, the J end lost 2 bases, and 13 bases lay between the germline ends. In nucleotides, the CDR3 is TGTGCCAGCAGTTACCCCCCCGGGATCCCCTACGAGCAGTACTTC. Residues: CASSYPPGIPYEQYF.

This clonotype was seen ten or more times. V is TRBV24-1 and J is TRBJ2-1; TRBD1 agrees at 9 bases. Per the germline V gene, CDR1 is KGHDR and CDR2 is SFDVKD. The CDR3 has 15 residues. Losses at the gene ends were 4 bases for V and 7 bases for J; bases not matched to a gene: 7. The CDR3 loop reads CATSDTQGAWNEQFF. The CDR3 coding sequence is TGTGCCACCAGTGACACACAGGGGGCTTGGAATGAGCAGTTCTTC.

This clonotype occurred many times. CDR3 bases: TGCAGTGCTAGGGCCACAGTGACCCCGGGCACTGAAGCTTTCTTT. Encoded protein: CSARATVTPGTEAFF. The chain combines TRBV20-1 with TRBJ1-1, with unresolved D. Deletions cut 3 bases from V and 4 bases from J, with 18 bases between. This CDR3 comprises 15 residues. CDR1 is DFQATT and CDR2 is SNEGSKA in the germline V gene (reference sequence).

There are many counts of this clonotype. This rearrangement joins TRBV20-1 to TRBJ1-2; D is unresolved. Trimming pared 3 bases from V and 4 bases from J, leaving 12 bases between. This CDR3 has 13 residues. Germline values: CDR1 DFQATT, CDR2 SNEGSKA (reference sequence). The CDR3 DNA follows: TGCAGTGCTAGTGGTCCAACCCCCTATGGCTACACCTTC. The encoded protein is CSASGPTPYGYTF.

At least ten counts were recorded for this clonotype. The chain combines TRBV18 with TRBJ1-6, with TRBD1 identical over 10 bases. CDR1 is KGHSH, CDR2 LQKENI, per germline. This CDR3 has 15 residues. The V segment lost 3 bases and the J segment 14 bases; nucleotides outside the gene matches: 10. CDR3 sequence (DNA): TGTGCCAGCTCACCGGCCGGGACAGGGGTTCTCTCCCTCCACTTT. Amino acid sequence: CASSPAGTGVLSLHF.

This clonotype was recorded at least ten times. J is TRBJ2-4 and V is TRBV11-2; the D gene is possibly TRBD2 (5 bases). Germline CDR1 is SGHAT and CDR2 is FQNNGV. The CDR3 sequence is 19 residues long. Trimming cost V 5 bases and J 1 base, with 24 bases left between them. The CDR3 DNA follows: TGTGCCAGCAGCCTCACGCTAGGAGGCTCCAAGCTGGCCAAAAACATTCAGTACTTC. Translated, it gives CASSLTLGGSKLAKNIQYF.

CDR3 in DNA: TGTGCCAGCAGTTTACAAAGCACAGATACGCAGTATTTT. It codes for CASSLQSTDTQYF. J is TRBJ2-3 and V is TRBV27, with D uncertain. This CDR3 is 13 amino acids long. Trimming shortened V by 2 bases and J by 0 bases, and 3 bases separated the two germline ends. CDR1 MNHEY and CDR2 SMNVEV come from the germline V gene (reference sequence).

This clonotype showed up many times. V usage is TRBV20-1 and J usage is TRBJ2-3; TRBD2 agrees at 12 bases. The CDR3 has 15 residues. Germline lookup yields CDR1 DFQATT and CDR2 SNEGSKA (reference sequence). With 4 bases clipped from V and 4 bases from J, the junction kept 6 bases outside the gene matches. This CDR3 reads CSANGLAGMSDTQYF. CDR3 DNA sequence: TGCAGTGCTAACGGACTAGCGGGAATGTCAGATACGCAGTATTTT.